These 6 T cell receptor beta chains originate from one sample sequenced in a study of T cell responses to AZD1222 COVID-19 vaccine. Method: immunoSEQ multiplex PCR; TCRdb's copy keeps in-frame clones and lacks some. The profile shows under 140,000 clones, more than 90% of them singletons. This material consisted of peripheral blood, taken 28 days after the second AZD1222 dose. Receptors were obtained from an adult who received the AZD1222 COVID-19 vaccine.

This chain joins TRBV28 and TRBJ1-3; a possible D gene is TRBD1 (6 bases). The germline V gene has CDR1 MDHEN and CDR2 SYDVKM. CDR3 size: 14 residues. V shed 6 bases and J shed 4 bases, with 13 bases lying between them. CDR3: CASSRQEAGNTIYF. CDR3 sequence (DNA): TGTGCCAGCAGCCGACAGGAGGCGGGAAACACCATATATTTT.

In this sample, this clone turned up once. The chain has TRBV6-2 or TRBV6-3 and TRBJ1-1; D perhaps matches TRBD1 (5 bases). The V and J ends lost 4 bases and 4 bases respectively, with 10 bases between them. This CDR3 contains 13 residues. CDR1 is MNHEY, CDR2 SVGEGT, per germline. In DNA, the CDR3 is TGTGCCAGCAGTTCGCAGGGAACCACTGAAGCTTTCTTT. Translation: CASSSQGTTEAFF.

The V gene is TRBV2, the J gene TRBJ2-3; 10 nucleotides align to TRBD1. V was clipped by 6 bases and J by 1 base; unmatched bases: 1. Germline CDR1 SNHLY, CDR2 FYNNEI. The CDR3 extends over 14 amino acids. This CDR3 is CASRGTGGTDTQYF. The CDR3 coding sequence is TGTGCCAGCAGAGGGACAGGGGGCACAGATACGCAGTATTTT. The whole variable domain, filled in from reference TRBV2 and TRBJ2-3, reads EPEVTQTPSHQVTQMGQEVILRCVPISNHLYFYWYRQILGQKVEFLVSFYNNEISEKSEIFDDQFSVERPDGSNFTLKIRSTKLEDSAMYFCASRGTGGTDTQYFGPGTRLTVL.

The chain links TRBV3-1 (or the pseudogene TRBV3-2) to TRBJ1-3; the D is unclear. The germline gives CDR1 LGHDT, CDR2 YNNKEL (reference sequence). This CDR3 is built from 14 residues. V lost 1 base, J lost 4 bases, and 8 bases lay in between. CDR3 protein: CASSQGSRGNTIYF. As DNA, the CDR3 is TGTGCCAGCAGCCAAGGGTCCAGGGGAAACACCATATATTTT.

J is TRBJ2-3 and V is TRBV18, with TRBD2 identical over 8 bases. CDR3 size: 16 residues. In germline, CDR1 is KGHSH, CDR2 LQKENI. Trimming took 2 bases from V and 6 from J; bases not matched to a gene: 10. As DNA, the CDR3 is TGTGCCAGCTCACCAGGGACTAGTGGCGCTGCGGATACGCAGTATTTT. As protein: CASSPGTSGAADTQYF.

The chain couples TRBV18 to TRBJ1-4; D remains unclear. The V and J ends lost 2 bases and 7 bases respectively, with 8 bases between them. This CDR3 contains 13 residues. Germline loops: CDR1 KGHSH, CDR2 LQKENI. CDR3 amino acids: CASSPVRGEKLFF. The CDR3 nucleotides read TGTGCCAGCTCACCAGTTCGAGGTGAAAAACTGTTTTTT.